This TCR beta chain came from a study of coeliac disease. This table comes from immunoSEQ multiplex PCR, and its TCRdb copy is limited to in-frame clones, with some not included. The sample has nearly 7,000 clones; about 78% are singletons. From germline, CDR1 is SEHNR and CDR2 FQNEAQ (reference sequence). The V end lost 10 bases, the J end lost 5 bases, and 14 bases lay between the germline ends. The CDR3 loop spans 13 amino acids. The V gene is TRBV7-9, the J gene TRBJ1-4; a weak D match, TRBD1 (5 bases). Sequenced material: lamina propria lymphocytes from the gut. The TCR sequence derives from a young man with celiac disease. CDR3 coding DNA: TGTGCCACTCCCGACAGACTGAATGAAAAACTGTTTTTT. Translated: CATPDRLNEKLFF.